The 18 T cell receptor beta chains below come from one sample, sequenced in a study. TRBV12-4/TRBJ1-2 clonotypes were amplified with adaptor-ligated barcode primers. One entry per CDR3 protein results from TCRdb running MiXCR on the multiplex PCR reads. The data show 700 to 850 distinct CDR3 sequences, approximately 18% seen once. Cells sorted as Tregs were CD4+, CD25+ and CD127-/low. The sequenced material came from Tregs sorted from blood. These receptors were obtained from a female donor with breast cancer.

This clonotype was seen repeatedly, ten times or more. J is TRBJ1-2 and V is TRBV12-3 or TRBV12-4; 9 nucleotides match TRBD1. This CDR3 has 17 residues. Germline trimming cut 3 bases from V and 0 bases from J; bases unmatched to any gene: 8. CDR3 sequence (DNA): TGTGCCAGCAGTTTGGCCGGGACAGGGCAAGCTAACTATGGCTACACCTTC. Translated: CASSLAGTGQANYGYTF.

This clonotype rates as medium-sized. CDR3 nucleotide sequence: TGTGCCAGCAGTTTAGAGGGTCTCTATGGCTACACCTTC. The encoded protein is CASSLEGLYGYTF. This sequence joins TRBV12-3 or TRBV12-4 and TRBJ1-2; no clear D gene. CDR3 length equals 13 residues. The V end lost 1 base, the J end lost 4 bases, and 7 bases lay between the germline ends.

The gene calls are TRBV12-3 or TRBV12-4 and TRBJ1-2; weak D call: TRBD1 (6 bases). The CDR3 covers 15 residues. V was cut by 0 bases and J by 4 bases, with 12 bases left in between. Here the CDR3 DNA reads TGTGCCAGCAGTTTAGCCGGGACAAGGGGCTATGGCTACACCTTC. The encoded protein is CASSLAGTRGYGYTF.

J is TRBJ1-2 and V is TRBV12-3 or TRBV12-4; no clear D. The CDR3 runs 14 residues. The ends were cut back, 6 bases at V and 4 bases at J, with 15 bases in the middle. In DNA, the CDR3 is TGTGCCAGCAGCAAAGGTGGCAAACCCTATGGCTACACCTTC. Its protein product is CASSKGGKPYGYTF.

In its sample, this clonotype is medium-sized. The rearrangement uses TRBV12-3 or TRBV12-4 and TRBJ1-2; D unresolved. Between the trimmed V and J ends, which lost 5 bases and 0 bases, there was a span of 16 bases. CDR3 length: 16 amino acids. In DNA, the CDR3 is TGTGCCAGCAGTCCGACCCGGGTCCCCTCTAACTATGGCTACACCTTC. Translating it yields CASSPTRVPSNYGYTF.

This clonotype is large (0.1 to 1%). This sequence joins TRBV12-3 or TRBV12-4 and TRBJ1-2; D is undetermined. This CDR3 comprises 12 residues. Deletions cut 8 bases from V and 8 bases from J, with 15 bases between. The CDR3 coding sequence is TGTGCCAGCGGACGGCCTGGAGGCGGCTACACCTTC. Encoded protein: CASGRPGGGYTF.

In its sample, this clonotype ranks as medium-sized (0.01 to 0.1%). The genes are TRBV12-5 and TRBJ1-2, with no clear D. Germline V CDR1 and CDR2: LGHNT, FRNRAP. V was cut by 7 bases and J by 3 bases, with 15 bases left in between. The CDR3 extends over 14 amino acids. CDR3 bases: TGTGCTAGTGCTCGTGACGGAGCGTACTATGGCTACACCTTC. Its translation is CASARDGAYYGYTF.

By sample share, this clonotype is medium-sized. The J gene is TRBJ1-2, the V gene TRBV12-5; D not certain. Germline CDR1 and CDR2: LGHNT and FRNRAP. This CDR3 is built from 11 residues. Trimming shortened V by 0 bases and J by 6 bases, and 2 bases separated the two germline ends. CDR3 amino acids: CASGLVNGYTF. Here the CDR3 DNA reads TGTGCTAGTGGTTTGGTGAATGGCTACACCTTC.

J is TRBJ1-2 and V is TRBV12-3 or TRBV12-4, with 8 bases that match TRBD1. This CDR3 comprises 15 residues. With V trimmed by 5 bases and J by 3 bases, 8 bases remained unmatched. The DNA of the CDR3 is TGTGCCAGCAGTGGGACAGGAGAAACTCACTATGGCTACACCTTC. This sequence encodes CASSGTGETHYGYTF.

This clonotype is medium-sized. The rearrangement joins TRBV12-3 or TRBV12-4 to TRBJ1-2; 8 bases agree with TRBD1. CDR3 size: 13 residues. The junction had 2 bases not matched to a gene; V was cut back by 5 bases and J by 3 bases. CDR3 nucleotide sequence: TGTGCCAGCAGTAAGGACAGGGACTATGGCTACACCTTC. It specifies CASSKDRDYGYTF.

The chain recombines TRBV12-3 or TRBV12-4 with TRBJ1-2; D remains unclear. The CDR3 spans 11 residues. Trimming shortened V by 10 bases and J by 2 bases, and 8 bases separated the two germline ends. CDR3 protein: CANTQNYGYTF. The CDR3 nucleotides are TGTGCCAACACCCAGAACTATGGCTACACCTTC.

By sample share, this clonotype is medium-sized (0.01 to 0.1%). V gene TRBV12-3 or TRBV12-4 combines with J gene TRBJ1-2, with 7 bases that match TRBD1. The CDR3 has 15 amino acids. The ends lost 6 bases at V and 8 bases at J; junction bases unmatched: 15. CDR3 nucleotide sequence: TGTGCCAGCAGCCAAGACAGGGTCCCTCTATCCGGCTACACCTTC. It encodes CASSQDRVPLSGYTF.

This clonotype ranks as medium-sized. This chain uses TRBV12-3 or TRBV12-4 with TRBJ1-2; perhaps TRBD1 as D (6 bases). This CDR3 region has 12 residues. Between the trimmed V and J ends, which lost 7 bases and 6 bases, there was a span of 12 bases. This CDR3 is CASNQGRDGYTF. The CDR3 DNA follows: TGTGCCAGCAACCAGGGGAGAGATGGCTACACCTTC.

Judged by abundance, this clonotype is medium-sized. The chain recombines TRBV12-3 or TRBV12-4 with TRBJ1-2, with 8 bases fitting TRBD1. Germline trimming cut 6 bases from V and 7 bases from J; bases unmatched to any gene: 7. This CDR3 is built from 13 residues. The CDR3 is CASRPGTGSGYTF. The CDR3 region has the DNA TGTGCCAGCAGACCAGGGACAGGCAGTGGCTACACCTTC.

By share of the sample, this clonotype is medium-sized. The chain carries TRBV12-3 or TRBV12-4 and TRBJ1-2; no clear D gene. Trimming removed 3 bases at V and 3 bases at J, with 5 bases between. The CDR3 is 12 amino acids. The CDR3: CASSFAHYGYTF. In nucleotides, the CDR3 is TGTGCCAGCAGTTTCGCTCACTATGGCTACACCTTC.

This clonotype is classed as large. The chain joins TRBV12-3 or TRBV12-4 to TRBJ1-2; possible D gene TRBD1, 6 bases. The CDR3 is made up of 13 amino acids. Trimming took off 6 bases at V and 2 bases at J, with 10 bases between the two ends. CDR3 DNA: TGTGCCAGCAGACAGGGCCTCAACTATGGCTACACCTTC. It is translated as CASRQGLNYGYTF.

The CDR3 bases are TGTGCCAGCAGCCACCGGGACAGGGGTAGCTATGGCTACACCTTC. Protein product: CASSHRDRGSYGYTF. The chain carries TRBV12-3 or TRBV12-4 and TRBJ1-2, with 10 bases fitting TRBD1. The CDR3 sequence is 15 residues long. V was clipped by 6 bases and J by 4 bases; unmatched bases: 8.

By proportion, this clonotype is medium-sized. The CDR3 loop reads CASSLGNYGYTF. In DNA form, the CDR3 reads TGTGCCAGCAGTTTGGGGAACTATGGCTACACCTTC. This rearrangement joins TRBV12-3 or TRBV12-4 to TRBJ1-2, with D unclear. Trimming left V 3 bases short and J 2 bases short, with 4 bases between. The CDR3 is 12 residues long.